A selection of T cell receptor beta chains follows, all from one sample in a study of T cells in Graves' hyperthyroidism and ophthalmopathy. TCRdb fed the multiplex PCR reads into MiXCR, producing one record per CDR3 protein. This sample has 500,000 to 750,000 distinct CDR3 sequences, with approximately 15% found just once. The specimen was blood. The receptors derive from a woman in her 30s with Graves' hyperthyroidism. Each CDR3 is given with its conserved first and last residue. The D gene is left open where the match is weak. Size is omitted from some rows. Given values are once, few, many or a class for expanded clones.

d_gene	v_gene	j_gene	abundance	CDR3nt	CDR3aa
-	TRBV5-4	TRBJ2-7	-	TGTGCCAGCAGCTTTTTTGGGGAAACCTACGAGCAGTACTTC	CASSFFGETYEQYF
TRBD2	TRBV9	TRBJ2-3	-	TGTGCCAGCAGCCCGTGGGGGGTCTCGCTAGCGGGAGGCCCTAGCACAGATACGCAGTATTTT	CASSPWGVSLAGGPSTDTQYF
-	TRBV5-1	TRBJ2-7	few	TGCGCCAGCAGCTTGGAGCTCGGGGCAGGTGGCTTGGTCGAGCAGTACTTC	CASSLELGAGGLVEQYF
-	TRBV7-2	TRBJ2-1	few	TGTGCCAGCAGCCACAGCCAGAGCTCCTACAATGAGCAGTTCTTC	CASSHSQSSYNEQFF
-	TRBV5-6	TRBJ2-1	many	TGTGCCAGCAGCTTCTCAGGGGACGAGCAGTTCTTC	CASSFSGDEQFF
-	TRBV2	TRBJ2-7	few	TGTGCCAGCATGGCAGCCTACGAGCAGTACTTC	CASMAAYEQYF
-	TRBV6-2/TRBV6-3	TRBJ1-4	-	TGTGCCAGCAGTTACGGGGTGGATCGGCCGTTGGGTGAAAAACTGTTTTTT	CASSYGVDRPLGEKLFF
-	TRBV6-5	TRBJ1-1	many	TGTGCCAGCAGTTACAGGTTCAATGAAGCTTTCTTT	CASSYRFNEAFF
TRBD2	TRBV12-3/TRBV12-4	TRBJ2-1	-	TGTGCCAGCAGCATGATAGCGGGAGTTGTCCATGAGCAGTTCTTC	CASSMIAGVVHEQFF
TRBD2	TRBV6-1	TRBJ2-1	many	TGTGCCAGCAGTTTTCGGCTAGCGGGAGTTAGTGAGCAGTTCTTC	CASSFRLAGVSEQFF
TRBD1	TRBV12-3/TRBV12-4	TRBJ1-6	many	TGTGCCAGCAGTGACACAGGGGGAGGTTCACCCCTCCACTTT	CASSDTGGGSPLHF
-	TRBV11-2	TRBJ2-7	many	TGTGCCAGCAGCTTAGATCGCGCAAGGGGCTACGAGCAGTACTTC	CASSLDRARGYEQYF
-	TRBV10-3	TRBJ1-2	many	TGTGCCATCACCTCGGGCGGGGGTTATGGCTACACCTTC	CAITSGGGYGYTF
TRBD1	TRBV2	TRBJ1-3	few	TGTGCCAGCCGGGACAGCCACGCCATATATTTT	CASRDSHAIYF
-	TRBV3-2	TRBJ2-1	many	TGTGCCATCTCGGCTAGCGGTTACAATGAGCAGTTCTTC	CAISASGYNEQFF
-	TRBV15	TRBJ2-7	few	TGTGCCACCAGCAGAGAAGAAATCTACGAGCAGTACTTC	CATSREEIYEQYF
TRBD1	TRBV12-3/TRBV12-4	TRBJ1-5	-	TGTGCCAGCAGTCCCGGACAGGCAAATCAGCCCCAGCATTTT	CASSPGQANQPQHF
-	TRBV4-3	TRBJ2-5	few	TGCGCCAGCAGCCAAGAAAGGTACCAAGAGACCCAGTACTTC	CASSQERYQETQYF
-	TRBV12-3/TRBV12-4	TRBJ1-1	many	TGTGCCAGCAGTTTAGTGGACCTTGAAGCTTTCTTT	CASSLVDLEAFF
-	TRBV10-3	TRBJ2-3	-	TGTGCCATCAGTGAACAATACTTTAGCACAGATACGCAGTATTTT	CAISEQYFSTDTQYF
TRBD2	TRBV4-3	TRBJ2-3	once	TGCGCCAGCAGCCAAATAACTAGCGGTAGCGCAGATACGCAGTATTTT	CASSQITSGSADTQYF
TRBD2	TRBV6-5	TRBJ2-7	-	TGTGCCAGCAGTTACGGGACTAGCGGGACCTCCGAAGGGGCTGAGCAGTACTTC	CASSYGTSGTSEGAEQYF
-	TRBV2	TRBJ1-1	-	TGTGCCAGCAGTGAGTCAGGGTGGTACACTGAAGCTTTCTTT	CASSESGWYTEAFF
TRBD2	TRBV5-4	TRBJ2-2	few	TGTGCCAGCAGCTGGTTGAGCGGGAGGGCCAACACCGGGGAGCTGTTTTTT	CASSWLSGRANTGELFF
-	TRBV4-1	TRBJ1-5	few	TGCGCCAGCAGCCAAGAAGGAGGGTTGGGTCAGCCCCAGCATTTT	CASSQEGGLGQPQHF
-	TRBV7-6	TRBJ2-2	-	TGTGCCAGCAGCTTAACGGGTTCCTTTAACGCCGGGGAGCTGTTTTTT	CASSLTGSFNAGELFF
TRBD2	TRBV6-4	TRBJ2-7	-	TGTGCCAGCAGTTTCCCGGGACTAGCGGGCATACTCTACGAGCAGTACTTC	CASSFPGLAGILYEQYF
-	TRBV11-2	TRBJ1-5	many	TGTGCCAGCAGCTTAATGGGAGGTCAGCCCCAGCATTTT	CASSLMGGQPQHF
-	TRBV4-3	TRBJ1-2	-	TGCGCCAGCAGCCAGCCCGGACAAGACTATGGCTACACCTTC	CASSQPGQDYGYTF
TRBD1	TRBV7-9	TRBJ2-1	-	TGTGCCAGCAGCTTAGTGGGGACAGGGATATACAATGAGCAGTTCTTC	CASSLVGTGIYNEQFF
TRBD2	TRBV4-2	TRBJ2-5	few	TGTGCCAGCAGCCAACAATTAGCGGGAGAGGGGTTGGAGACCCAGTACTTC	CASSQQLAGEGLETQYF
TRBD1	TRBV5-1	TRBJ2-5	-	TGCGCCAGCAGCCCGACAGCGACAGGGGAAGAGACCCAGTACTTC	CASSPTATGEETQYF
-	TRBV10-3	TRBJ2-5	few	TGTGCCACCGAGAGCAGCGTGGGGAAGACCCAGTACTTC	CATESSVGKTQYF
-	TRBV11-2	TRBJ1-2	many	TGTGCCAGCAGCCCTAACCTTGGGAGAGAAGGCTACACCTTC	CASSPNLGREGYTF
-	TRBV28	TRBJ2-7	few	TGTGCCACCCTGGGGACTTTTTACGAGCAGTACTTC	CATLGTFYEQYF
-	TRBV6-1	TRBJ1-1	-	TGTGCCAGCAGTCTGTTTGCCCTCAGCTTGGGGAACACTGAAGCTTTCTTT	CASSLFALSLGNTEAFF
TRBD2	TRBV11-2	TRBJ2-1	many	TGTGCCAGCAGCATAAGACTAGCGCAGACCAATGAGCAGTTCTTC	CASSIRLAQTNEQFF
-	TRBV7-2	TRBJ1-2	many	TGTGCCAGCAGCTTAGGCAGGGGTGGTGGCTACACCTTC	CASSLGRGGGYTF
-	TRBV28	TRBJ2-2	few	TGTGCCAGCGGACCCCCGGGGGCGGGACTCGTAACCGGGGAGCTGTTTTTT	CASGPPGAGLVTGELFF
-	TRBV28	TRBJ1-5	many	TGTGCCAGCAGTTTAAGGGCCTGGTATAGCAATCAGCCCCAGCATTTT	CASSLRAWYSNQPQHF
TRBD2	TRBV5-4	TRBJ2-3	many	TGTGCCAGCAGCTCACGGGGGGGAGGTACTAGCACAGATACGCAGTATTTT	CASSSRGGGTSTDTQYF
TRBD2	TRBV15	TRBJ2-2	-	TGTGCCACCAGCAGAGATACGGGACTAGCGGGTCCCGGGGAGCTGTTTTTT	CATSRDTGLAGPGELFF
-	TRBV4-1	TRBJ1-1	-	TGCGCCAGCAGCCAAAGTGTCGTAGGGAGTCGAATTGCAGCTTTCTTT	CASSQSVVGSRIAAFF
-	TRBV19	TRBJ2-1	few	TGTGCCAGTATCGGGAGTAGGGGCAATGAGCAGTTCTTC	CASIGSRGNEQFF
-	TRBV5-5	TRBJ2-7	-	TGTGCCAGCAGGACCGGGACACCATCCTACGAGCAGTACTTC	CASRTGTPSYEQYF
TRBD1	TRBV28	TRBJ1-5	many	TGTGCCAGCAGGGACAGGGGGCCGTATCAGCCCCAGCATTTT	CASRDRGPYQPQHF